One and the same sample provided the 28 T cell receptor beta chains below, sequenced in a study of T cell responses to AZD1222 COVID-19 vaccine. Libraries were prepared by immunoSEQ multiplex PCR; TCRdb keeps only in-frame clonotypes and omits some of them. Of about 130,000 clones detected, about 85% appear once; the ten largest clones hold 4% to 4.5%. The sample was peripheral blood, taken on day 0 of AZD1222 vaccination. The receptors originated from an adult in good health.

The chain employs TRBV7-9 and TRBJ2-7; 13 bases match TRBD2. J was trimmed by 5 bases and V by 5 bases; bases with no gene match: 9. The CDR3 length is 16 residues. Looked up from germline, CDR1 is SEHNR and CDR2 is FQNEAQ (reference sequence). Written as DNA, the CDR3 is TGTGCCAGCAGCGCCGTGACTAGCGGGAGGCTCGACGAGCAGTACTTC. This translates into CASSAVTSGRLDEQYF.

V and J are TRBV7-3 and TRBJ2-1; 12 bases align to TRBD1. Unmatched junction bases numbered 6, after V lost 6 bases and J lost 9 bases. The CDR3 runs to 14 residues. Germline V lookup: CDR1 SGHTA, CDR2 FQGTGA. The CDR3 loop reads CASRSRDRGLEQFF. The DNA of the CDR3 is TGTGCCAGCAGGTCCCGGGACAGGGGGCTTGAGCAGTTCTTC.

This clone was detected only once. The chain combines TRBV10-1 with TRBJ1-1; TRBD1 might be the D (6 bases). Trimming removed 3 bases at V and 10 bases at J, with 15 bases between. The germline gives CDR1 WNHNN, CDR2 SYGVQD (reference sequence). The CDR3 consists of 13 residues. The CDR3 nucleotides are TGCGCCAGCAGTGACCTCCGGGGGGCACGAGCTTTCTTT. This gives the protein CASSDLRGARAFF.

The sample holds one count of this clone. The CDR3 loop reads CASSLGLMNTEAFF. In DNA, the CDR3 is TGTGCCAGCAGCCTGGGGCTTATGAACACTGAAGCTTTCTTT. J is TRBJ1-1 and V is TRBV3-1 (or the pseudogene TRBV3-2), with D possibly matching TRBD1 (5 bases). CDR3 size: 14 residues. The V gene lost 4 bases and the J gene lost 0 bases, with 9 bases spanning the gap. The germline CDR1 and CDR2 sequences are LGHDT and YNNKEL (reference sequence).

CDR3 DNA: TGTGCCAGCACCTCGGGGGGCGCCTACACTGAAGCTTTCTTT. Translating it yields CASTSGGAYTEAFF. This chain joins TRBV28 and TRBJ1-1; tentative D call: TRBD1 (6 bases). The germline gives CDR1 MDHEN, CDR2 SYDVKM. V lost 7 bases to trimming and J lost 3 bases, with 15 bases between them. The CDR3 is 14 amino acids.

The gene calls are TRBV11-3 and TRBJ2-1, with TRBD1 matching over 7 bases. Trimming took 0 bases from V and 9 from J; bases not matched to a gene: 8. CDR3 size: 15 residues. Looked up from germline, CDR1 is SGHNT and CDR2 is YENEEA. CDR3 sequence: CASSLDPTGSGEQFF. CDR3 sequence (DNA): TGTGCCAGCAGCTTAGACCCGACAGGGTCCGGTGAGCAGTTCTTC.

The chain carries TRBV5-1 and TRBJ1-3; 8 bases line up with TRBD1. Germline V gene sequence: CDR1 SGHRS, CDR2 YFSETQ. V was pared by 5 bases and J by 0 bases, with 4 bases of the junction left unmatched. The CDR3 has 15 residues. CDR3 coding DNA: TGCGCCAGCAGTAAAGACAGGGGCTCTGGAAACACCATATATTTT. Protein sequence: CASSKDRGSGNTIYF.

The rearrangement joins TRBV28 to TRBJ2-7, with D perhaps TRBD1 or TRBD2 (5 bases each). V was cut by 7 bases and J by 2 bases, with 15 bases left in between. Germline loops: CDR1 MDHEN, CDR2 SYDVKM. The CDR3 totals 14 residues. The CDR3 sequence: CASNIVGDAYEQYF. CDR3 bases: TGTGCCAGCAACATAGTAGGGGACGCCTACGAGCAGTACTTC.

This chain connects TRBV5-4 to TRBJ2-7; TRBD2 might be the D (5 bases). Between the trimmed V and J ends, which lost 1 base and 4 bases, there was a span of 15 bases. Germline CDR1 reads SGHNT; CDR2 reads YYREEE (reference sequence). The CDR3 has 15 amino acids. DNA for the CDR3: TGTGCCAGCAGCTTGAATCCGCTCGGGGTATACGAGCAGTACTTC. This translates into CASSLNPLGVYEQYF. The entire variable domain, with the rest obtained from reference TRBV5-4 and TRBJ2-7, is as follows: ETGVTQSPTHLIKTRGQQVTLRCSSQSGHNTVSWYQQALGQGPQFIFQYYREEENGRGNFPPRFSGLQFPNYSSELNVNALELDDSALYLCASSLNPLGVYEQYFGPGTRLTVT.

The rearrangement joins TRBV24-1 to TRBJ2-2, with D perhaps matching TRBD2 (6 bases). Trimming removed 6 bases from V and 0 bases from J, with 10 bases in between. The CDR3 spans 15 residues. The germline V gene has CDR1 KGHDR and CDR2 SFDVKD. CDR3 nucleotide sequence: TGTGCCACCAGTCCTTGGGGGGCGAACACCGGGGAGCTGTTTTTT. This sequence encodes CATSPWGANTGELFF.

The chain recombines TRBV6-1 with TRBJ1-5, with a weak D call TRBD1 (5 bases). V was trimmed by 3 bases and J by 7 bases, leaving 10 bases between them. CDR3 length: 13 amino acids. Germline V CDR1 and CDR2: MNHNS, SASEGT. CDR3 protein: CASSEAGRQPQHF. The CDR3 DNA follows: TGTGCCAGCAGTGAGGCAGGGAGGCAGCCCCAGCATTTT.

This chain links TRBV28 with TRBJ1-5; a possible D gene is TRBD1 (5 bases). Germline assignment: CDR1 MDHEN and CDR2 SYDVKM. V was cut by 7 bases and J by 0 bases, with 13 bases left in between. The CDR3 consists of 15 residues. CDR3 in amino acids: CASISGGISNQPQHF. For the CDR3, the DNA is TGTGCCAGCATCTCTGGGGGGATTAGCAATCAGCCCCAGCATTTT.

The chain combines TRBV7-3 with TRBJ1-5; the D is unclear. Trimming left V 1 base short and J 5 bases short, with 12 bases between. The germline V gene encodes CDR1 SGHTA and CDR2 FQGTGA. The CDR3 covers 15 residues. The CDR3 DNA sequence: TGTGCCAGCAGCTTAAACGGGGAATTACATCAGCCCCAGCATTTT. Protein sequence: CASSLNGELHQPQHF.

On this clone itself: Other DNA sequences in the sample encode the same CDR3. The V call is TRBV18, the J call TRBJ2-3, with D possibly called TRBD1 or TRBD2 (5 bases each). The germline V gene encodes CDR1 KGHSH and CDR2 LQKENI. The CDR3 totals 15 residues. V was clipped by 0 bases and J by 0 bases, with 7 bases between them. This CDR3 reads CASSPPGPSTDTQYF. The CDR3 DNA reads as TGTGCCAGCTCACCACCGGGACCTAGCACAGATACGCAGTATTTT.

The DNA of the CDR3 is TGTGCCAGCAGTTCTTGGAACTATGGCTACACCTTC. Translation: CASSSWNYGYTF. The V call is TRBV12-3 or TRBV12-4, the J call TRBJ1-2; no firm D call. V was pared by 4 bases and J by 2 bases, with 5 bases between. CDR3 length: 12 residues.

The V call is TRBV5-1, the J call TRBJ2-7, with 8 bases matching TRBD1. CDR1 is SGHRS, CDR2 YFSETQ, per germline. The trim removed 4 bases at V and 1 base at J, leaving 4 bases unmatched. The CDR3 is made up of 14 amino acids. The CDR3 sequence: CASSVTGGSYEQYF. The CDR3 DNA is TGCGCCAGCAGCGTTACAGGGGGGTCCTACGAGCAGTACTTC.

This clone showed up just once. This chain links TRBV27 with TRBJ1-1; D is perhaps TRBD1 (5 bases). Trimming cost V 6 bases and J 4 bases, with 18 bases left between them. Germline values: CDR1 MNHEY, CDR2 SMNVEV (reference sequence). This CDR3 region has 15 residues. CDR3 sequence reads: CASSLWGTGGTEAFF. The CDR3 DNA sequence: TGTGCCAGCAGCCTATGGGGTACGGGGGGCACTGAAGCTTTCTTT.

J is TRBJ2-3 and V is TRBV7-9; a possible D gene is TRBD2 (5 bases). The V gene lost 1 base and the J gene lost 4 bases, with 9 bases spanning the gap. In germline, CDR1 is SEHNR, CDR2 FQNEAQ (reference sequence). CDR3 length: 14 residues. The CDR3 loop reads CASSLEGGPDTQYF. As DNA, the CDR3 is TGTGCCAGCAGCTTAGAGGGCGGGCCAGATACGCAGTATTTT.

The chain couples TRBV5-6 to TRBJ2-1, with TRBD1 as a possible D gene (6 bases). Germline V gene data show CDR1 as SGHDT and CDR2 as YYEEEE. The CDR3 runs 14 residues. The V end was cut by 2 bases, the J end by 4 bases, with 10 bases between. For the CDR3, the DNA is TGTGCCAGCAGCTTCAGGGGATCATACAATGAGCAGTTCTTC. Translation gives CASSFRGSYNEQFF.

The V and J genes are TRBV30 and TRBJ2-3, with TRBD1 as a possible D gene (6 bases). V was pared by 2 bases and J by 9 bases, with 15 bases between. CDR1 is GTSNPN and CDR2 is SVGIG in the germline V gene (reference sequence). The CDR3 contains 13 residues. The CDR3 DNA reads as TGTGCCTGGAGTTCGTGGGACACCGGAACGCAGTATTTT. It translates to CAWSSWDTGTQYF.

The gene calls are TRBV2 and TRBJ1-5; D unclear. Deletions cut 7 bases from V and 0 bases from J, with 13 bases between. The CDR3 covers 15 residues. Germline V gene lookup returns CDR1 SNHLY and CDR2 FYNNEI. The DNA of the CDR3 is TGTGCCAGCAAGGTCTCAGCGTATAGCAATCAGCCCCAGCATTTT. Translating gives CASKVSAYSNQPQHF.

This clone was recorded once. This rearrangement joins TRBV27 to TRBJ2-2, with D maybe TRBD1 (5 bases). CDR1 is MNHEY and CDR2 is SMNVEV in the germline V gene (reference sequence). The CDR3 is 15 residues long. The V and J ends lost 3 bases and 5 bases respectively, with 13 bases between them. As DNA, the CDR3 is TGTGCCAGCAGTTTTGGGAAAGGGGTGACCGGGGAGCTGTTTTTT. Its translation: CASSFGKGVTGELFF.

This clone has only one observation. The V and J genes are TRBV10-3 and TRBJ1-3, with D perhaps matching TRBD1 (5 bases). Trimming removed 10 bases at V and 4 bases at J, with 17 bases between. Germline lookup yields CDR1 ENHRY and CDR2 SYGVKD. This CDR3 has 14 amino acids. CDR3 sequence: CATVVRDGGNTIYF. For the CDR3, the DNA is TGTGCCACCGTAGTCCGGGACGGAGGAAACACCATATATTTT.

The sample holds a few counts of this clone. This rearrangement joins TRBV15 to TRBJ2-5; TRBD2 agrees at 7 bases. J was trimmed by 4 bases and V by 0 bases; bases with no gene match: 2. This CDR3 spans 14 amino acids. CDR1 and CDR2 from the germline V gene are LNHNV and YYDKDF (reference sequence). The DNA of the CDR3 is TGTGCCACCAGCAGAGATTCGGGGGGAGAGACCCAGTACTTC. This encodes CATSRDSGGETQYF.

The V gene is TRBV27, the J gene TRBJ1-6, with no clear D. There are 13 residues in the CDR3. Trimming removed 4 bases at V and 16 bases at J, with 17 bases between. From germline, CDR1 is MNHEY and CDR2 SMNVEV (reference sequence). This CDR3 reads CASSYIGPSPLHF. In DNA, the CDR3 is TGTGCCAGCAGTTATATAGGGCCCTCCCCTCTCCACTTT.

DNA for the CDR3: TGTGCCAGCAGTTCCGGGACAGGGGCTAGTGAAAAACTGTTTTTT. Translating it yields CASSSGTGASEKLFF. The genes are TRBV28 and TRBJ1-4, with 10 bases fitting TRBD1. Germline CDR1 reads MDHEN; CDR2 reads SYDVKM. V lost 4 bases to trimming and J lost 7 bases; unmatched junction nucleotides: 6. The CDR3 sequence is 15 residues long. The full variable domain, in which reference TRBV28 and TRBJ1-4 provide the parts outside the CDR3, is DVKVTQSSRYLVKRTGEKVFLECVQDMDHENMFWYRQDPGLGLRLIYFSYDVKMKEKGDIPEGYSVSREKKERFSLILESASTNQTSMYLCASSSGTGASEKLFFGSGTQLSVL.

CDR3 sequence reads: CASSPRDANSNQPQHF. DNA for the CDR3: TGTGCCAGCAGTCCCCGGGACGCCAATAGCAATCAGCCCCAGCATTTT. The chain recombines TRBV27 with TRBJ1-5; tentative D call: TRBD1 (5 bases). Between the trimmed V and J ends, which lost 5 bases and 0 bases, there was a span of 14 bases. The germline CDR1 and CDR2 sequences are MNHEY and SMNVEV (reference sequence). The CDR3 totals 16 residues.

The V call is TRBV2, the J call TRBJ2-7; D unresolved. Germline CDR1 reads SNHLY; CDR2 reads FYNNEI. The length of the CDR3 is 12 residues. V was cut by 5 bases and J by 3 bases, with 8 bases left in between. The CDR3 coding sequence is TGTGCCAGCAGTCCCCTGGGCTACGAGCAGTACTTC. The encoded protein is CASSPLGYEQYF. The full variable domain, rest sourced from reference TRBV2 and TRBJ2-7, is EPEVTQTPSHQVTQMGQEVILRCVPISNHLYFYWYRQILGQKVEFLVSFYNNEISEKSEIFDDQFSVERPDGSNFTLKIRSTKLEDSAMYFCASSPLGYEQYFGPGTRLTVT.